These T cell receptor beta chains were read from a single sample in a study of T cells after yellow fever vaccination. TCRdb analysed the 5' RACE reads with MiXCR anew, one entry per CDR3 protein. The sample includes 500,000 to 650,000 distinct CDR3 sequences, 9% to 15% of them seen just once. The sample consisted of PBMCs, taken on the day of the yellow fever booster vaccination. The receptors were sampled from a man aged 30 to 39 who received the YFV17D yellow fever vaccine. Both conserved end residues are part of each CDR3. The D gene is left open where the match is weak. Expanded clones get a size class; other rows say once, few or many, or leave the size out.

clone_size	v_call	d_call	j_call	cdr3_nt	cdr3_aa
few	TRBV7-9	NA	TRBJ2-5	TGTGCCAGCAGCTTTGACACTCGAGAGACCCAGTACTTC	CASSFDTRETQYF
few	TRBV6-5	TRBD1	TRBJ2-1	TGTGCCAGCAGTTTCGCCGGGACAGGGATTGGGGGGCAGTTCTTC	CASSFAGTGIGGQFF
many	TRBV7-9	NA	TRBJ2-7	TGTGCCAGCAGCCCGGGGCGCAACGAGCAGTACTTC	CASSPGRNEQYF
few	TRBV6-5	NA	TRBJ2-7	TGTGCCAGCAGTTCCCCCCCGGGTCTCGGGCAGTACTTC	CASSSPPGLGQYF
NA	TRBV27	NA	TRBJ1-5	TGTGCCAGCAGTTTAGGGGGGATAGGTGAGCCCCAGCATTTT	CASSLGGIGEPQHF
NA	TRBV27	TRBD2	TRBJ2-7	TGTGCCAGCAGTTCCTCCTCGGGGGGATTCCTCTACGAGCAGTACTTC	CASSSSSGGFLYEQYF
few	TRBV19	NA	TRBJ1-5	TGTGCCAGTAGTGCAGAAAACAGCGGTCACCTTCTTAGCAATCAGCCCCAGCATTTT	CASSAENSGHLLSNQPQHF
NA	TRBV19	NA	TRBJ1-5	TGTGCCAGTAGGGAACGGGGGGGCAATCAGCCCCAGCATTTT	CASRERGGNQPQHF
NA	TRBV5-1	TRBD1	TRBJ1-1	TGCGCCAGCAGCAAATACAGGGGAAGGGGCACTGAAGCTTTCTTT	CASSKYRGRGTEAFF
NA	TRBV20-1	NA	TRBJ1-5	TGCAGTGCCCCCCGAAGGAGCGGGGGGAATCAGCCCCAGCATTTT	CSAPRRSGGNQPQHF
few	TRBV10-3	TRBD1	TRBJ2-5	TGTGCCATCAGTGAGTCAAGTTCCGGGACAGGTAAAGAGACCCAGTACTTC	CAISESSSGTGKETQYF
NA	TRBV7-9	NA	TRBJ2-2	TGTGCCAGCAATCCAGGGGTCACCGGGGAGCTGTTTTTT	CASNPGVTGELFF
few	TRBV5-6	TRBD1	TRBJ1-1	TGTGCCAGCAGCGAAGCTCGAGGGGGCGCTGACACTGAAGCTTTCTTT	CASSEARGGADTEAFF
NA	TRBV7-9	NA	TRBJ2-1	TGTGCCAGCAGCTTAAAACGGGCGAGCTCCTACAATGAGCAGTTCTTC	CASSLKRASSYNEQFF
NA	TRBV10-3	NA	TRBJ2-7	TGTGCCATCAGTGAGTCTGTTGATTCGCAAGGGGGGCAGTACTTC	CAISESVDSQGGQYF
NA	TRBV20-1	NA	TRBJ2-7	TGCAGTGCTCGTCGGGGGAAGGTCCCCTATGAGCAGTACTTC	CSARRGKVPYEQYF
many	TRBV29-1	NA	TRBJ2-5	TGCAGCCTGAACAGCCAAGAGACCCAGTACTTC	CSLNSQETQYF
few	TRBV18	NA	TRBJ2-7	TGTGCCAGCTCACCCCCGGCCAGTCCAAAAGGGGCGGAGCAGTACTTC	CASSPPASPKGAEQYF
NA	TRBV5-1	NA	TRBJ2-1	TGCGCCAGCAGCTTCTCGCGGCCGTTCCAAGGGTCCTACAATGAGCAGTTCTTC	CASSFSRPFQGSYNEQFF
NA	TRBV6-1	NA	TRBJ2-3	TGTGCCAGCACCTATGGGACCATCACAGATACGCAGTATTTT	CASTYGTITDTQYF
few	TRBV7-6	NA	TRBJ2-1	TGTGCCAGCAGCTGGGGTCGGGACAATGAGCAGTTCTTC	CASSWGRDNEQFF
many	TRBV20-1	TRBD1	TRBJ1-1	TGCAGTACCAGAAGCCGACAGGGGGGATATGAAGCTTTCTTT	CSTRSRQGGYEAFF
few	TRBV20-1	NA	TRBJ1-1	TGCAGTGCTCCCCTCGGGGGTGGAGCTTTCTTT	CSAPLGGGAFF
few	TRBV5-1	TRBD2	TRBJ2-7	TGCGCCAGCAGCTTGTGGCGGGAGTCCTACGAGCAGTACTTC	CASSLWRESYEQYF
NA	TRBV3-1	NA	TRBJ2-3	TGTGCCAGCAGCCAAGATTGGAGTGCAGGGTCGGATACGCAGTATTTT	CASSQDWSAGSDTQYF
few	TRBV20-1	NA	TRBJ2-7	TGCAGTGCTAGCGGCGGGGTGTCGAGCTCCTACGAGCAGTACTTC	CSASGGVSSSYEQYF
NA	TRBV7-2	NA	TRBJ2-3	TGTGCCAGCAGCTTAGATAAGAAGCCGGGAGCGGATACGCAGTATTTT	CASSLDKKPGADTQYF
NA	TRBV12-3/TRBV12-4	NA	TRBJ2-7	TGTGCCAGCACCCTCGATATGGGGGTATCCCACGAGCAGTACTTC	CASTLDMGVSHEQYF
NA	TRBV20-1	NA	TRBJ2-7	TGCTCAAGAGCAGGGCCATACGAGCAGTACTTC	CSRAGPYEQYF
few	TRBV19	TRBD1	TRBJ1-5	TGTGCCAGTAAAGGGACAGGGAGCAATCAGCCCCAGCATTTT	CASKGTGSNQPQHF
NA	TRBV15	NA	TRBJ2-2	TGTGCCACCAGCAGAGATATCCAGGCGGGGGAGCTGTTTTTT	CATSRDIQAGELFF
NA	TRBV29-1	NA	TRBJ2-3	TGCAGCGGGTGGGTGGCCAGAAGGACAGATACGCAGTATTTT	CSGWVARRTDTQYF
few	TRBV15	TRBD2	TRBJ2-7	TGTGCCTCTGCGGTTGATACTAGCGGGCTGCTTGACGAGCAGTACTTC	CASAVDTSGLLDEQYF
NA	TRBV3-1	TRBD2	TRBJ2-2	TGTGCCAGCAGCCTGGGTGGACTAGCGGGAGCCGGGGAGCTGTTTTTT	CASSLGGLAGAGELFF
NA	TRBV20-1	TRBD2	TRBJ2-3	TGCAGTGCTAGAGTGGCGGGAGGAGGGCCAGATACGCAGTATTTT	CSARVAGGGPDTQYF
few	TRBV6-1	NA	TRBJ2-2	TGTGCCAGCGGCAACCAGGGGCTCACCGGGGAGCTGTTTTTT	CASGNQGLTGELFF
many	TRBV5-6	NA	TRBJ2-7	TGTGCCAGCAGCGCAACTAGTTTCGAGCAGTACTTC	CASSATSFEQYF
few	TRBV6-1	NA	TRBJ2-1	TGTGCCAGCAGTGACAAGGGCTTGGGGCAGTTCTTC	CASSDKGLGQFF
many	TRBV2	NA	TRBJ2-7	TGTGCCAGCGGGAGAGGGTACGAGCAGTACTTC	CASGRGYEQYF
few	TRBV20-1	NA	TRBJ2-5	TGCAGTGCAACCCTGGGGGGCCAAGAGACCCAGTACTTC	CSATLGGQETQYF
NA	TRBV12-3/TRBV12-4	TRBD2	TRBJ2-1	TGTGCCAGCAGTTTAAGACTAGCGGGAGTGGAAGAGCAGTTCTTC	CASSLRLAGVEEQFF
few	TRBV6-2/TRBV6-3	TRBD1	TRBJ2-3	TGTGCCAGCAGTTCACCCCCGGGACAGGGCTTAGATACGCAGTATTTT	CASSSPPGQGLDTQYF
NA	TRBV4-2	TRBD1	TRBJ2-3	TGTGCCAGCAGCCCCCGACAGGGGTCGCAGTATTTT	CASSPRQGSQYF
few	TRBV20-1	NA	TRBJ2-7	TGCAGTGCGTCGGACAACTCCTACGAGCAGTACTTC	CSASDNSYEQYF
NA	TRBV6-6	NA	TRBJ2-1	TGTGCCAGCAGTTTCACAGATTACAATGAGCAGTTCTTC	CASSFTDYNEQFF
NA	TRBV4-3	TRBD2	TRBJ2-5	TGCGCCAGCAGCCAAGTGTGGCGGGAGGCGGCGGAGACCCAGTACTTC	CASSQVWREAAETQYF
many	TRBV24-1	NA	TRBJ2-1	TGTGCCACCAGTGACTCGAGTCGACCCGGCAATGAGCAGTTCTTC	CATSDSSRPGNEQFF
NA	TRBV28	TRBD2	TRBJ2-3	TGTGCCAGCAGTTTGGGGACTAGCGGGAGGGGAATAGATACGCAGTATTTT	CASSLGTSGRGIDTQYF
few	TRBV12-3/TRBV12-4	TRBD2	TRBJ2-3	TGTGCCAGCAGTTCCACTTGGGATAGCGGGAAAAGCACAGATACGCAGTATTTT	CASSSTWDSGKSTDTQYF
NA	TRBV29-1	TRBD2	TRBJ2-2	TGCAGCGTTGCCGGGGGGACGAACACCGGGGAGCTGTTTTTT	CSVAGGTNTGELFF
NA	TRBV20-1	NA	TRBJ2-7	TGCAGTGCTAGAGATTCACAGGCCTACGAGCAGTACTTC	CSARDSQAYEQYF
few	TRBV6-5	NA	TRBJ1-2	TGTGCCAGCAGCAAGGTTAACTATGGCTACACCTTC	CASSKVNYGYTF
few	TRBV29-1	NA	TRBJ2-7	TGCAGCGTTGTTGAGGGAGTTAACGAGCAGTACTTC	CSVVEGVNEQYF
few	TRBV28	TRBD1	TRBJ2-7	TGTGCCAGCAGTGCATCCGGACAGGGGCCTGGGGAGCAGTACTTC	CASSASGQGPGEQYF